This TCR beta chain originates from a study of T cells after yellow fever vaccination. Study-wide points: A small share of clonotypes appeared in both CD4 and CD8 compartments.

Template switching with 5'RACE generated the TCR cDNA and added a universal primer site and UMIs. Each CDR3 protein is one row after TCRdb ran MiXCR on the 5' RACE reads. The data hold 250,000 to 400,000 distinct CDR3 sequences, with 4.1% observed a single time. A few counts support this clonotype. The antigen remains unidentified. V shed 3 bases and J shed 0 bases, with 12 bases lying between them. This CDR3 spans 16 amino acids. Germline V gene sequence: CDR1 LGHNA, CDR2 YSLEER. This rearrangement joins TRBV4-3 to TRBJ1-3; maybe TRBD1 (5 bases). This sequence originates from a man in his late teens or twenties who received the YFV17D yellow fever vaccine. The sequencing here drew on PBMCs, taken 5 days after the yellow fever booster vaccination. The CDR3 bases are TGCGCCAGCAGCCAGCGACAGCTAAGCTCTGGAAACACCATATATTTT. Protein product: CASSQRQLSSGNTIYF.